Listed below are T cell receptor beta chains from one sample, sequenced in a study of T-cell reconstitution after alpha-beta-depleted transplantation in children. TCRdb ran MiXCR on the PCR reads and lists one entry per CDR3 protein. This repertoire shows approximately 980,000 distinct CDR3 sequences, 25% to 30% found once; its top ten account for roughly 30%. The sample in question was PBMCs, mostly from graft donor cells, obtained 360 days after TCRalphabeta/CD19-depleted stem cell transplant. Receptor source: a boy under two years old who had a stem cell transplant for SCID, so the T cells may come from the graft donor. The CDR3 runs from the conserved cysteine through the conserved F or W. The order of the fields is clone size, J gene, V gene, D gene, CDR3 DNA, CDR3 protein. D genes are given only for firm matches. Where a row states a size, it is once, few, many or the class of an expanded clone; other rows omit it.

>-|TRBJ2-7|TRBV5-1|TRBD2
TGCGCCAGCAGCTTATCCACGTTCGGGGGGGGTACCTACGAGCAGTACTTC
CASSLSTFGGGTYEQYF
>-|TRBJ2-1|TRBV4-1|TRBD1
TGCGCCAGCAGCCAAGAGGACAGGGTCTATGGGAATGAGCAGTTCTTC
CASSQEDRVYGNEQFF
>few|TRBJ1-1|TRBV12-3/TRBV12-4|-
TGTGCCAGCGGTCCAGGGGACATGAACACTGAAGCTTTCTTT
CASGPGDMNTEAFF
>few|TRBJ2-7|TRBV12-3/TRBV12-4|TRBD2
TGTGCCAGCAGTTTCGTTTCGGGGGGAATCTACGAGCAGTACTTC
CASSFVSGGIYEQYF
>few|TRBJ2-4|TRBV20-1|TRBD2
TGCAGTGCTAGAATTCCGGGACTAGAAAACATTCAGTACTTC
CSARIPGLENIQYF
>few|TRBJ1-2|TRBV9|-
TGTGCCAGCAGCGTAGATATGGACTATGGCTACACCTTC
CASSVDMDYGYTF
>once|TRBJ2-7|TRBV4-1|-
TGCGCCAGCAGCCAAGTGGGGGGTGAGGAGCAGTACTTC
CASSQVGGEEQYF
>-|TRBJ2-4|TRBV15|-
TGTGCCACCAGCAGAGACTCTTGGGAAAAGGGGAACATTCAGTACTTC
CATSRDSWEKGNIQYF
>-|TRBJ2-7|TRBV11-1|-
TGTGCCAGCAGCGGCTACAGGTCCCCCTACGAGCAGTACTTC
CASSGYRSPYEQYF
>few|TRBJ2-5|TRBV15|-
TGTGCCACCAGCAACAGACGGAGGGGAGAGACCCAGTACTTC
CATSNRRRGETQYF
>-|TRBJ1-1|TRBV28|-
TGTGCCAGCAGTTTAAGCGCCGGCGCGAACACTGAAGCTTTCTTT
CASSLSAGANTEAFF
>few|TRBJ2-7|TRBV20-1|-
TGCAGTGGCACAGGGAATACCTACGAGCAGTACTTC
CSGTGNTYEQYF
>-|TRBJ2-1|TRBV23-1|-
TGCGCCAGCCCCCGGGATCCCTCCTACAATGAGCAGTTCTTC
CASPRDPSYNEQFF
>-|TRBJ2-5|TRBV20-1|TRBD1
TGCAGTGCTAGAACCTCGAGGGGGCCCCTCGGGACCCAGTACTTC
CSARTSRGPLGTQYF
>-|TRBJ2-6|TRBV20-1|-
TGCAGTGCCGACAACTCTGGGGCCAACGTCCTGACTTTC
CSADNSGANVLTF
>-|TRBJ2-3|TRBV12-5|-
TGTGCTAGTGGTTGGCCCACCGAGGGCACAGATACGCAGTATTTT
CASGWPTEGTDTQYF
>-|TRBJ1-1|TRBV6-5|TRBD1
TGTGCCAGCAGCCGCGGACAGGGGGCGGCTTTCTTT
CASSRGQGAAFF
>-|TRBJ2-3|TRBV21-1|-
TGTGCCAGCAGCAGAAATACGCAGTATTTT
CASSRNTQYF
>many|TRBJ2-5|TRBV5-1|-
TGCGCCAGCAGCTGGGGTGGGGAGACCCAGTACTTC
CASSWGGETQYF
>-|TRBJ2-3|TRBV5-1|-
TGCGCCAGCAGCATACGGCAGACAGATACGCAGTATTTT
CASSIRQTDTQYF
>-|TRBJ2-3|TRBV25-1|TRBD2
TGTGCCAGCAGCTTTAAGGGACTAGCTACAGATACGCAGTATTTT
CASSFKGLATDTQYF
>few|TRBJ2-1|TRBV10-3|TRBD2
TGTGCCATCAGTGGCGGGGAGGGCTCCTACAATGAGCAGTTCTTC
CAISGGEGSYNEQFF
>few|TRBJ2-1|TRBV12-3/TRBV12-4|TRBD2
TGTGCCAGCAGCTTAGCGGGGGGGCGCGATGAGCAGTTCTTC
CASSLAGGRDEQFF